This is a list of T cell receptor beta chains from one sample in a study of Ad26.COV2.S vaccination and SARS-CoV-2 variants. Repertoires were generated with immunoSEQ multiplex PCR, while TCRdb's copy carries only in-frame clones and drops some. The table shows 300,000 to 350,000 clones, with 70% to 90% occurring only once. Source: peripheral blood, taken in a trial of Ad26.COV2.S vaccine versus placebo. The receptors were sampled from a person aged 18-60 years who received the Ad26.COV2.S COVID-19 vaccine or a placebo. The CDR3 runs from the conserved cysteine through the conserved F or W. Each record gives: J gene, clone size, V gene, D gene, CDR3 DNA, CDR3 protein. The D gene is left open where the match is weak. The listing skips clone size in some rows; elsewhere it reads once, few, many or a size class.

J gene: TRBJ1-6; clone size: NA; V gene: TRBV7-9; D gene: NA; CDR3 DNA: TGTGCCAGCAGCTCCCACAGTGGGTCGAATTCACCCCTCCACTTT; CDR3 protein: CASSSHSGSNSPLHF
J gene: TRBJ2-7; clone size: NA; V gene: TRBV14; D gene: NA; CDR3 DNA: TGTGCCAGCAGCCAAGTAACAGGGGAGGCCTACGAGCAGTACTTC; CDR3 protein: CASSQVTGEAYEQYF
J gene: TRBJ2-2; clone size: NA; V gene: TRBV2; D gene: NA; CDR3 DNA: TGTGCCAGCAAATCCGAGAGCGCGAACACCGGGGAGCTGTTTTTT; CDR3 protein: CASKSESANTGELFF
J gene: TRBJ1-2; clone size: once; V gene: TRBV9; D gene: NA; CDR3 DNA: TGTGCCAGCAGCGCGCTAGGCTATGGCTACACCTTC; CDR3 protein: CASSALGYGYTF
J gene: TRBJ1-4; clone size: NA; V gene: TRBV6-5; D gene: NA; CDR3 DNA: TGTGCCAGCCAAGTGGCGCGGGGAGAAAAACTGTTTTTT; CDR3 protein: CASQVARGEKLFF
J gene: TRBJ2-2; clone size: NA; V gene: TRBV9; D gene: NA; CDR3 DNA: TGTGCCAGCAGCGTAGGGGGGGGGCGGGCCACCGGGGAGCTGTTTTTT; CDR3 protein: CASSVGGGRATGELFF
J gene: TRBJ2-7; clone size: NA; V gene: TRBV5-8; D gene: TRBD1; CDR3 DNA: TGTGCCAGCAGCTTCTCCCTTGGCAGGGGGCCGTACGAGCAGTACTTC; CDR3 protein: CASSFSLGRGPYEQYF
J gene: TRBJ1-4; clone size: NA; V gene: TRBV6-5; D gene: NA; CDR3 DNA: TGTGCCAGCAGCGAGGGGGGGGCTAATGAAAAACTGTTTTTT; CDR3 protein: CASSEGGANEKLFF
J gene: TRBJ1-2; clone size: NA; V gene: TRBV1; D gene: NA; CDR3 DNA: TGCACCAGCAGCCAAAACACGACAGGGCGGGAAGGCTACACCTTC; CDR3 protein: CTSSQNTTGREGYTF
J gene: TRBJ2-5; clone size: NA; V gene: TRBV6-1; D gene: NA; CDR3 DNA: TGTGCCAGCAGTGAAAGGCGCGGGACCCAGTACTTC; CDR3 protein: CASSERRGTQYF
J gene: TRBJ1-4; clone size: NA; V gene: TRBV9; D gene: NA; CDR3 DNA: TGTGCCAGCAGCTATCAGGCAACTAATGAAAAACTGTTTTTT; CDR3 protein: CASSYQATNEKLFF
J gene: TRBJ1-4; clone size: few; V gene: TRBV4-2; D gene: NA; CDR3 DNA: TGTGCCAGCAGGCGAGGAGCTGAACTGTTTTTT; CDR3 protein: CASRRGAELFF
J gene: TRBJ1-2; clone size: NA; V gene: TRBV5-5; D gene: NA; CDR3 DNA: TGTGCCAGCAGCCAATCCCCAGGGGTTTATGGCTACACCTTC; CDR3 protein: CASSQSPGVYGYTF